This TCR beta chain was captured in a study of regulatory T cells in long-lasting Graves disease. Both iRepertoire HTBI primers and Arm-PCR of CDR3 regions were used to build the TCR beta libraries. Using its own MiXCR run on the multiplex PCR reads, TCRdb lists one record per CDR3 protein. The data contain 580,000 or so distinct CDR3 sequences, around 16% of them singletons. Regarding time point: newly diagnosed GD, antithyroid drugs for less than 3 months. The TCR library was prepared using RNA isolated from PBMCs. Tubes containing EDTA received about 10 milliliters of drawn peripheral blood. Study conclusions and caveats: With approximately 2,500 shared public clonotypes, persistent patients exceeded new patients, who shared about a thousand.

Many counts were recorded for this clonotype. What it recognizes is unknown. These data were also filed under a second study, of T cells in Graves' hyperthyroidism and ophthalmopathy. That paper notes: In patients aged 18 to 65, hyperthyroidism was newly diagnosed, with duration under 2 months. A first-round RT-PCR of the TCR CDR3 used the HTBI primer set.

The source is a man aged 18 to 29 with Graves disease. The specimen comprised peripheral blood mononuclear cells (PBMCs), sampled at new diagnosis, from a patient treated with antithyroid drugs.

The CDR3 sequence: CASRPGLASDTQYF. Written as DNA, the CDR3 is TGTGCCAGCAGGCCGGGACTAGCGAGCGATACGCAGTATTTT. This sequence joins TRBV28 and TRBJ2-3, with 10 bases identical to TRBD2. The CDR3 consists of 14 residues. Trimming at V came to 6 bases and at J to 6 bases, leaving 6 bases not matched to a gene. Looked up from germline, CDR1 is MDHEN and CDR2 is SYDVKM. Full variable domain (outside the CDR3, taken from reference TRBV28 and TRBJ2-3): DVKVTQSSRYLVKRTGEKVFLECVQDMDHENMFWYRQDPGLGLRLIYFSYDVKMKEKGDIPEGYSVSREKKERFSLILESASTNQTSMYLCASRPGLASDTQYFGPGTRLTVL.